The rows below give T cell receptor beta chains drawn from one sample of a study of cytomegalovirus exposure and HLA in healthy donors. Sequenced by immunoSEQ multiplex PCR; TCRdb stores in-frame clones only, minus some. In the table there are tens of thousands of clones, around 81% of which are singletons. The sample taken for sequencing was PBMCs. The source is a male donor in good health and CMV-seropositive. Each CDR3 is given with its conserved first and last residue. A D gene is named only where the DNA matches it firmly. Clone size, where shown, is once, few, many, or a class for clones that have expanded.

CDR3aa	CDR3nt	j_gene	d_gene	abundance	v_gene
CASSLAGGNRIKEQYF	TGTGCCAGCAGCTTAGCCGGGGGTAACCGGATAAAGGAGCAGTACTTC	TRBJ2-7	-	-	TRBV7-8
CASSYGQGKNEKLFF	TGTGCCAGCAGCTACGGACAGGGGAAAAATGAAAAACTGTTTTTT	TRBJ1-4	TRBD1	-	TRBV11-2
CASSETFGTVNQPQHF	TGTGCCAGCAGCGAAACCTTCGGGACAGTCAATCAGCCCCAGCATTTT	TRBJ1-5	TRBD1	-	TRBV9
CASSLGLAAYNEQFF	TGTGCCAGCAGTTTAGGACTAGCTGCGTACAATGAGCAGTTCTTC	TRBJ2-1	TRBD2	-	TRBV28
CASSRPGAGEQYF	TGTGCCAGCAGTCGCCCTGGGGCGGGAGAGCAGTACTTC	TRBJ2-7	-	once	TRBV28
CASSPEVAGGRGGQFF	TGTGCCAGCAGCCCCGAGGTAGCGGGGGGGAGGGGCGGGCAGTTCTTC	TRBJ2-1	TRBD2	-	TRBV4-2
CASSYLAGTRYEQYF	TGTGCCAGCAGCTACCTAGCGGGGACCAGATACGAGCAGTACTTC	TRBJ2-7	TRBD2	once	TRBV7-2
CATTHRGPETQYF	TGTGCTACCACCCACAGGGGACCAGAGACCCAGTACTTC	TRBJ2-5	TRBD1	-	TRBV7-7
CASSLDRVSTDTQYF	TGTGCCAGCAGCTTGGACAGGGTATCGACAGATACGCAGTATTTT	TRBJ2-3	TRBD1	-	TRBV11-2
CASSVYRVSPLHF	TGTGCCAGCAGCGTCTACAGGGTCTCACCCCTCCACTTT	TRBJ1-6	-	-	TRBV11-2
CASRDGRSLRYEQYF	TGTGCCAGCAGGGACGGGAGGTCCCTTCGCTACGAGCAGTACTTC	TRBJ2-7	TRBD2	-	TRBV5-4
CAWNRGKNEKLFF	TGTGCCTGGAACAGGGGAAAAAATGAAAAACTGTTTTTT	TRBJ1-4	TRBD1	-	TRBV30
CASSYSRPAVTQYF	TGTGCCAGCAGTTACTCGCGGCCAGCGGTGACCCAGTACTTC	TRBJ2-5	-	-	TRBV6-5
CASSYALGRDSGTQYF	TGTGCCAGCAGTTACGCCCTCGGGCGGGACTCGGGGACCCAGTACTTC	TRBJ2-5	-	-	TRBV6-5
CASSFGNEQFF	TGTGCCAGCAGCTTCGGTAATGAGCAGTTCTTC	TRBJ2-1	-	-	TRBV11-2
CASSSGTGGSTEAFF	TGTGCCAGCAGCTCCGGTACAGGGGGAAGCACTGAAGCTTTCTTT	TRBJ1-1	TRBD1	-	TRBV7-6
CAISPKATGEQFF	TGTGCCATCAGTCCCAAAGCGACAGGTGAGCAGTTCTTC	TRBJ2-1	-	few	TRBV10-3
CSALQFPEQYF	TGCAGTGCTCTTCAGTTTCCCGAGCAGTACTTC	TRBJ2-7	-	-	TRBV20-1
CASSRTGTDTQYF	TGTGCCAGCAGTAGGACAGGCACAGATACGCAGTATTTT	TRBJ2-3	-	-	TRBV25-1
CASSAPRTGTREEKLFF	TGTGCCAGTAGTGCCCCCCGTACAGGGACGCGCGAGGAAAAACTGTTTTTT	TRBJ1-4	-	-	TRBV19
CATSRGTGTYEQYF	TGTGCCACCAGCAGAGGGACAGGGACCTACGAGCAGTACTTC	TRBJ2-7	TRBD1	-	TRBV15
CASSPRGSVPGANVLTF	TGTGCCAGCAGCCCCAGGGGGTCTGTTCCTGGGGCCAACGTCCTGACTTTC	TRBJ2-6	TRBD1	-	TRBV27
CASSDTGVGANVLTF	TGTGCCAGCAGCGATACAGGGGTCGGGGCCAACGTCCTGACTTTC	TRBJ2-6	TRBD1	-	TRBV13
CASESLPYEQYF	TGTGCCAGCGAGAGCTTACCCTACGAGCAGTACTTC	TRBJ2-7	-	-	TRBV2
CASSATGQVYNEQFF	TGTGCCAGCAGCGCGACGGGACAGGTGTACAATGAGCAGTTCTTC	TRBJ2-1	TRBD1	-	TRBV9
CASGLGHLPPGYTF	TGCGCCAGCGGTCTTGGACATCTACCGCCTGGCTACACCTTC	TRBJ1-2	-	-	TRBV23-1
CARGLASYNEQFF	TGTGCCCGCGGGCTAGCGTCGTACAATGAGCAGTTCTTC	TRBJ2-1	-	-	TRBV2
CASSQRTVAGELFF	TGCGCCAGCAGCCAACGGACAGTTGCCGGGGAGCTGTTTTTT	TRBJ2-2	-	-	TRBV5-1
CASSETYGNREQYF	TGCGCCAGCAGTGAGACATATGGGAACAGGGAGCAGTACTTC	TRBJ2-7	-	-	TRBV10-1
CASSTMVSYEQYF	TGTGCCAGCAGCACCATGGTTAGCTACGAGCAGTACTTC	TRBJ2-7	-	-	TRBV7-2
CASSPPLITEPNTEAFF	TGTGCCAGCTCACCACCGCTTATAACAGAGCCGAACACTGAAGCTTTCTTT	TRBJ1-1	-	-	TRBV18
CASSLVPQRPYEQYF	TGTGCCAGCAGCTTAGTCCCTCAGCGCCCCTACGAGCAGTACTTC	TRBJ2-7	-	-	TRBV7-2
CASSLRSVVSNYGYTF	TGTGCCAGCAGCCTCCGATCCGTAGTATCTAACTATGGCTACACCTTC	TRBJ1-2	-	-	TRBV14